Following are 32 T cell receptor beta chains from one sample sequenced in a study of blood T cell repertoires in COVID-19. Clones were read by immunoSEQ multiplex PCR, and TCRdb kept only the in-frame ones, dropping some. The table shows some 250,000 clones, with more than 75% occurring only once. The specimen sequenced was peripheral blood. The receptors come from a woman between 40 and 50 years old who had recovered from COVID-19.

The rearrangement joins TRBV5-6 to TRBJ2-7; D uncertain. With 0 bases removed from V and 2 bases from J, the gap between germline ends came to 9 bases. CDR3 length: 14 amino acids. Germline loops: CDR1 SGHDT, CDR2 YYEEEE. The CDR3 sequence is CASSLVAPTYEQYF. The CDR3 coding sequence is TGTGCCAGCAGCTTGGTGGCCCCCACCTACGAGCAGTACTTC.

This CDR3 reads CASSQEPRGVVSRGNTIYF. For the CDR3, the DNA is TGCGCCAGCAGCCAAGAACCCAGGGGGGTAGTGTCGAGGGGAAACACCATATATTTT. V is TRBV4-1 and J is TRBJ1-3; TRBD1 aligns across 7 bases. CDR1 and CDR2 (germline): MGHRA, YSYEKL. The CDR3 length is 19 residues. J lost 4 bases, V lost 0 bases, and 15 bases had no gene match.

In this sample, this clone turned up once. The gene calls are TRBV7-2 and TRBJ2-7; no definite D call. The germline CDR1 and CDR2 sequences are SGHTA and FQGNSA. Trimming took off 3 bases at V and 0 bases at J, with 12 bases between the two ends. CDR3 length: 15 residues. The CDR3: CASSLGQSPSYEQYF. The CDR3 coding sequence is TGTGCCAGCAGCTTGGGCCAGTCCCCCTCCTACGAGCAGTACTTC.

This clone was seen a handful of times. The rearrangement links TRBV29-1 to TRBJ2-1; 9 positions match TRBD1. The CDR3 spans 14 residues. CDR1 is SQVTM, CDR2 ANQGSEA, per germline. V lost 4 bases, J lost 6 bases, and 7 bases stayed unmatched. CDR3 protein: CSVARTGAGNEQFF. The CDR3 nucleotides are TGCAGCGTTGCCCGGACAGGGGCGGGCAATGAGCAGTTCTTC.

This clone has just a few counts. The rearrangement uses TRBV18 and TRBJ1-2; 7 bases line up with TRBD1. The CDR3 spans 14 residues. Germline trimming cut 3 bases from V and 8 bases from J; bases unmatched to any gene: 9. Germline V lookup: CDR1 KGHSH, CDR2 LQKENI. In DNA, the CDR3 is TGTGCCAGCTCACCCGACAGGGCGCTGGGAGGCTACACCTTC. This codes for CASSPDRALGGYTF.

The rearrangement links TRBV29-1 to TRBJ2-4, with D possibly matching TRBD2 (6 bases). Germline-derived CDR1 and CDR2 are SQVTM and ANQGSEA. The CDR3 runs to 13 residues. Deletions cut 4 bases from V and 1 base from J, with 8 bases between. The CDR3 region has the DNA TGCAGCGTTGTTGGGAGGGCCAAAAACATTCAGTACTTC. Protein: CSVVGRAKNIQYF.

CDR3 nucleotides: TGTGCCAGTAGTCCCATGGACAGTTACAATGAGCAGTTCTTC. Protein product: CASSPMDSYNEQFF. The rearrangement joins TRBV19 to TRBJ2-1, with a possible D match to TRBD1 (6 bases). Trimming shortened V by 5 bases and J by 4 bases, and 12 bases separated the two germline ends. Germline V CDR1 and CDR2: LNHDA, SQIVND (reference sequence). The CDR3 runs 14 residues.

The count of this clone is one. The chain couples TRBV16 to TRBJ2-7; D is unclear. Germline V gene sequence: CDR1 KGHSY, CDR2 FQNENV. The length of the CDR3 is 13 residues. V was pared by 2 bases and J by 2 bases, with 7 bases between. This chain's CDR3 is CASSQVATYEQYF. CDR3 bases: TGTGCCAGCAGCCAAGTGGCAACCTACGAGCAGTACTTC.

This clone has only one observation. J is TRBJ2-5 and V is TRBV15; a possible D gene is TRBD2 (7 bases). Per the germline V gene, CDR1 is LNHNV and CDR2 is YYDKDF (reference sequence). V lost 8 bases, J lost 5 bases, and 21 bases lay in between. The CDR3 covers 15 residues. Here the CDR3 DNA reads TGTGCCACCCAGAGTGGGGTCGGGGGGCTGGAGACCCAGTACTTC. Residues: CATQSGVGGLETQYF. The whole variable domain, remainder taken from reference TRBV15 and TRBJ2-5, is DAMVIQNPRYQVTQFGKPVTLSCSQTLNHNVMYWYQQKSSQAPKLLFHYYDKDFNNEADTPDNFQSRRPNTSFCFLDIRSPGLGDTAMYLCATQSGVGGLETQYFGPGTRLLVL.

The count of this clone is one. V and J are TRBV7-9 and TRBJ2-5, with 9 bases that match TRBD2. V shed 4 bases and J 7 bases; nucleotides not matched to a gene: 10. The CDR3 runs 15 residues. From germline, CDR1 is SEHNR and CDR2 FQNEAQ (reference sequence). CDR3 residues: CASSSEREAPGTQYF. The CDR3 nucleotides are TGTGCCAGCAGCTCCGAGCGGGAGGCCCCGGGGACCCAGTACTTC.

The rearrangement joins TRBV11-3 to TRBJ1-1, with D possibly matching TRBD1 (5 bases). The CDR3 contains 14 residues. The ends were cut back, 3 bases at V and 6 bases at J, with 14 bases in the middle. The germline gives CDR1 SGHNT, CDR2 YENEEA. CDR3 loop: CASSFYGRGAEAFF. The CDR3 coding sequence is TGTGCCAGCAGCTTTTATGGTAGGGGCGCTGAAGCTTTCTTT.

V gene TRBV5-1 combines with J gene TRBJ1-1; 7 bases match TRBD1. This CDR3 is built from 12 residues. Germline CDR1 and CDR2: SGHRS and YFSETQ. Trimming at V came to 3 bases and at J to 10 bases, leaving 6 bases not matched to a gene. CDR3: CASSSGTVVAFF. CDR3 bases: TGCGCCAGCAGCTCGGGGACAGTGGTAGCTTTCTTT. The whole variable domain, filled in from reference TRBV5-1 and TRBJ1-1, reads KAGVTQTPRYLIKTRGQQVTLSCSPISGHRSVSWYQQTPGQGLQFLFEYFSETQRNKGNFPGRFSGRQFSNSRSEMNVSTLELGDSALYLCASSSGTVVAFFGQGTRLTVV.

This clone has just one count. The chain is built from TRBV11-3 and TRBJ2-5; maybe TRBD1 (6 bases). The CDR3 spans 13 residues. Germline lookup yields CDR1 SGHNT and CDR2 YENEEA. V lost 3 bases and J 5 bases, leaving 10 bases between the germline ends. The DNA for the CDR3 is TGTGCCAGCAGCTTGGGCCAGGGGGAGACCCAGTACTTC. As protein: CASSLGQGETQYF.

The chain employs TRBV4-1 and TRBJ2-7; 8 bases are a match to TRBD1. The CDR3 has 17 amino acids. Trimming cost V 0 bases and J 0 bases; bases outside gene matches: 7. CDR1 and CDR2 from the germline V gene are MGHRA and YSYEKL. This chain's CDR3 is CASSQDAQGARSYEQYF. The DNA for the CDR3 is TGCGCCAGCAGCCAAGACGCGCAGGGGGCCCGCTCCTACGAGCAGTACTTC.

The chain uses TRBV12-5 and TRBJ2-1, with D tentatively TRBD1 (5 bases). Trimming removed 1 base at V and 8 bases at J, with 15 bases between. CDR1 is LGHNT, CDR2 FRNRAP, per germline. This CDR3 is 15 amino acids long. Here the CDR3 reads CASGLGGARSHEQFF. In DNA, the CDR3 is TGTGCTAGTGGTTTGGGTGGGGCTAGATCGCATGAGCAGTTCTTC.

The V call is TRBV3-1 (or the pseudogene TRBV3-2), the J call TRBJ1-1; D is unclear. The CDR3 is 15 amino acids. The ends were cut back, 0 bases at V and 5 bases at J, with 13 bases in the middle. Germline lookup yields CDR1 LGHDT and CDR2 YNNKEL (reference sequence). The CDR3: CASSQEMAGWTEAFF. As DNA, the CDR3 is TGTGCCAGCAGCCAAGAGATGGCGGGTTGGACTGAAGCTTTCTTT.

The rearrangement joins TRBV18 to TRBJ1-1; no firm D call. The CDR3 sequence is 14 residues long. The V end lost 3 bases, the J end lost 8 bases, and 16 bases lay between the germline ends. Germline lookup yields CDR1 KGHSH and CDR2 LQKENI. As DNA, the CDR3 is TGTGCCAGCTCACCGGGAGCGGGAACGGGGGAAGCTTTCTTT. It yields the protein CASSPGAGTGEAFF. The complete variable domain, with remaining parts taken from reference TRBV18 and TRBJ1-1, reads NAGVMQNPRHLVRRRGQEARLRCSPMKGHSHVYWYRQLPEEGLKFMVYLQKENIIDESGMPKERFSAEFPKEGPSILRIQQVVRGDSAAYFCASSPGAGTGEAFFGQGTRLTVV.

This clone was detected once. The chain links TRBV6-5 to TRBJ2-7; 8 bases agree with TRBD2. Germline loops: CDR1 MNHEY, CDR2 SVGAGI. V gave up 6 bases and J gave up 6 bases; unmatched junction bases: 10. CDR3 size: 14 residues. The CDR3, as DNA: TGTGCCAGCAGCCCACTAGCGGAGGGTGGCGAGCAGTACTTC. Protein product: CASSPLAEGGEQYF.

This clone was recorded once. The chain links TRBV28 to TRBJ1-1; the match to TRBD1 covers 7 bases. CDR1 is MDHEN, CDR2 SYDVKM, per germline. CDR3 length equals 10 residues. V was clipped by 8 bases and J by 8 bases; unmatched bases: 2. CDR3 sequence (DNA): TGTGCCAGCGTGGACAGGGAAGCTTTCTTT. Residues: CASVDREAFF.

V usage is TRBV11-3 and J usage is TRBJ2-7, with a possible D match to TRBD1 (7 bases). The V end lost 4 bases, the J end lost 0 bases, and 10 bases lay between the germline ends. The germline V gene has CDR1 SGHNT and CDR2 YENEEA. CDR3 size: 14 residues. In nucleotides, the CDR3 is TGTGCCAGCAGCTCGGGGGACAGCTCCTACGAGCAGTACTTC. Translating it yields CASSSGDSSYEQYF.

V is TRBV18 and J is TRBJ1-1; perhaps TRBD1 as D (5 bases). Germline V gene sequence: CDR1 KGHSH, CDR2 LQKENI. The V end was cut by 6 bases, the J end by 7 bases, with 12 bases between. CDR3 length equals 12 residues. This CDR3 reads CASSRDSFEAFF. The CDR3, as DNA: TGTGCCAGCTCCCGCGACAGTTTTGAAGCTTTCTTT.

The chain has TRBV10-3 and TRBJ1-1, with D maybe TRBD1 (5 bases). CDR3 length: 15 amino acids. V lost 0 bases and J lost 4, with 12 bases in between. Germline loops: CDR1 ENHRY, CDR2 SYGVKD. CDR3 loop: CAISESSGRLTEAFF. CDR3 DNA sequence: TGTGCCATCAGTGAGTCTTCAGGGCGGCTCACTGAAGCTTTCTTT.

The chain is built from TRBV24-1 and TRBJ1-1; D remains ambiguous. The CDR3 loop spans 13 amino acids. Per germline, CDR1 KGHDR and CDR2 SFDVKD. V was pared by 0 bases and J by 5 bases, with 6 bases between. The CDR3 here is CATSDLPGTEAFF. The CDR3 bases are TGTGCCACCAGTGATTTGCCGGGGACTGAAGCTTTCTTT.

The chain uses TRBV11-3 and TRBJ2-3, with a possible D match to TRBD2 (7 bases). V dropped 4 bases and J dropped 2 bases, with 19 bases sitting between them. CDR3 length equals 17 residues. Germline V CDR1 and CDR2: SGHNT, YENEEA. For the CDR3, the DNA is TGTGCCAGCAGCTCCCCCCGGGGGGCGAAGCCCACAGATACGCAGTATTTT. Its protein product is CASSSPRGAKPTDTQYF.

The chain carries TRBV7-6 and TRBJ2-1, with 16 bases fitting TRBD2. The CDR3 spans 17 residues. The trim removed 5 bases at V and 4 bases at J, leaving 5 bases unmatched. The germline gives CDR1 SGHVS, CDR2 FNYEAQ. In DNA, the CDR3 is TGTGCCAGCAGCGAGGGACTAGCGGGAGGGTCTTACAATGAGCAGTTCTTC. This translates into CASSEGLAGGSYNEQFF.

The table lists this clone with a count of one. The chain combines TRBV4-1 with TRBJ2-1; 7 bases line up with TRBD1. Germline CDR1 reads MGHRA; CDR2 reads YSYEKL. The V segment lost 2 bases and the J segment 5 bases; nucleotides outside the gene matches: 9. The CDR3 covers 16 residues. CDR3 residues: CASSQYLQGSHNEQFF. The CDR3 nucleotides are TGCGCCAGCAGCCAATACCTACAGGGGTCCCACAATGAGCAGTTCTTC.

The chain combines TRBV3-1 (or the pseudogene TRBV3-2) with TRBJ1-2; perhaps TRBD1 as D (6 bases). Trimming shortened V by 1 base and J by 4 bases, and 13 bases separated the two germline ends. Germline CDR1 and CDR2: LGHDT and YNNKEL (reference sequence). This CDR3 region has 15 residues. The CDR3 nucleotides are TGTGCCAGCAGCCAAGTGGGGGGGCAGACCTATGGCTACACCTTC. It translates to CASSQVGGQTYGYTF.

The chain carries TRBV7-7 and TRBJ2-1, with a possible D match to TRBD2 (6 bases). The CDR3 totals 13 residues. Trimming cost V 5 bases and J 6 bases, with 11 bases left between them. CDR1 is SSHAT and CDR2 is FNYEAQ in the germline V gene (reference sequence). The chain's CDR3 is CASSQTRSNEQFF. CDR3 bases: TGTGCCAGCAGCCAGACTAGGTCCAATGAGCAGTTCTTC.

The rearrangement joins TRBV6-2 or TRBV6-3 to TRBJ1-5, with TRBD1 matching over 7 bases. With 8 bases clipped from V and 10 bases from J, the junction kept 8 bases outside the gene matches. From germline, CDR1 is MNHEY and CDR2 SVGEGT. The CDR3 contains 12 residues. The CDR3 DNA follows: TGTGCCAGCCGCCAAGACAGGGCCCCCCAGCATTTT. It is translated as CASRQDRAPQHF.

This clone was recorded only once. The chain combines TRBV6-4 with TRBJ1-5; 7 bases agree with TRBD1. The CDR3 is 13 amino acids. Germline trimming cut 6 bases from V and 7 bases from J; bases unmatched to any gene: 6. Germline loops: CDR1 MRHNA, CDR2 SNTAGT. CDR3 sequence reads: CASSTGEGQPQHF. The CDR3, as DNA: TGTGCCAGCAGCACAGGGGAAGGGCAGCCCCAGCATTTT.

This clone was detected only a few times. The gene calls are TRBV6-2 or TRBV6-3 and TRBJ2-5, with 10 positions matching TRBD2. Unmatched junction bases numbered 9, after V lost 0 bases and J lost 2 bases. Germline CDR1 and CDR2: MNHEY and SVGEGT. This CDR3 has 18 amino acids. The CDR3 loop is CASSYSRRTSGKQETQYF. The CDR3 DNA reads TGTGCCAGCAGTTACTCGAGACGGACTAGCGGTAAACAAGAGACCCAGTACTTC.

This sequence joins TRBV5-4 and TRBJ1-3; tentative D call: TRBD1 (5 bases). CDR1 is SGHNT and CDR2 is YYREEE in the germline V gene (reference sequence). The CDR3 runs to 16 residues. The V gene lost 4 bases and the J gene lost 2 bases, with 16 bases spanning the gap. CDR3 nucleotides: TGTGCCAGCAGCCCAGCGGGGGGGAGGACTGGAAACACCATATATTTT. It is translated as CASSPAGGRTGNTIYF.